This T cell receptor beta chain derives from a study of shared clonotypes between healthy human individuals. On this clone itself: Its specificity is not known.

Study findings and constraints: Non-shared clonotypes showed lower generation probabilities than clonotypes common to all four donors.

Deep-level settings were used for running the assay. Some clones are missing from TCRdb's copy, which holds only in-frame ones; the method was immunoSEQ multiplex PCR. The sample carries more than 2 million clones, 95% recorded once. Looked up from germline, CDR1 is MNHEY and CDR2 is SVGAGI. The CDR3 sequence is 16 residues long. Trimming shortened V by 4 bases and J by 7 bases, and 22 bases separated the two germline ends. This sequence was found in a man between 18 and 35 years old in good health. The specimen was naive CD4+ T cells sorted from blood. Regarding subset: CD45RA+ positively selected. The gene calls are TRBV6-5 and TRBJ1-2, with D maybe TRBD1 (5 bases). The CDR3 is CASSSHQPTGGGGYTF. Written as DNA, the CDR3 is TGTGCCAGCAGTTCTCATCAGCCCACCGGGGGGGGTGGCTACACCTTC.